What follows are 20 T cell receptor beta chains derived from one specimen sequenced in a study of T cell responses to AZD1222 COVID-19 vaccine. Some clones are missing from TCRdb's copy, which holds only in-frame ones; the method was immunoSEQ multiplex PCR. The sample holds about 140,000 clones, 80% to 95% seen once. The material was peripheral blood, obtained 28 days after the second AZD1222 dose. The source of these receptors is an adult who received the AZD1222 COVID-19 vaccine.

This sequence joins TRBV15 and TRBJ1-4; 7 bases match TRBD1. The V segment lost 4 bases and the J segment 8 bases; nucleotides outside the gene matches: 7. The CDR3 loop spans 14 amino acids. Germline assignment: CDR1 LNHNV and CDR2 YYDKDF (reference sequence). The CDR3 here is CATSKGRGGEKLFF. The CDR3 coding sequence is TGTGCCACCAGCAAAGGCAGGGGGGGCGAAAAACTGTTTTTT.

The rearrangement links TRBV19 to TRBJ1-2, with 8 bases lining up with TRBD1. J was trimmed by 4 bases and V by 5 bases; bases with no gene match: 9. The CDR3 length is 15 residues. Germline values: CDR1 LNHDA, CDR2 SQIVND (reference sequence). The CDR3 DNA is TGTGCCAGTAGTGACCCCGCAGGGGGCGGCTATGGCTACACCTTC. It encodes CASSDPAGGGYGYTF.

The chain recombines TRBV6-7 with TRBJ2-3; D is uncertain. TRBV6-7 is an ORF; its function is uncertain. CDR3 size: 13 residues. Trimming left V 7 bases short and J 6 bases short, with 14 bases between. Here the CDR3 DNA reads TGTGCCAGCAATTTCATCTTAGGCGATACGCAGTATTTT. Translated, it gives CASNFILGDTQYF.

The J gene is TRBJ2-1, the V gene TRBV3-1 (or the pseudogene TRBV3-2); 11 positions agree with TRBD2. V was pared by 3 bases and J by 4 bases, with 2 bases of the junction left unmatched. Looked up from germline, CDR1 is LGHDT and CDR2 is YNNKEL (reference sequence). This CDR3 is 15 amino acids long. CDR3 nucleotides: TGTGCCAGCAGCCATAGCGGGGGGGGGTACAATGAGCAGTTCTTC. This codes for CASSHSGGGYNEQFF.

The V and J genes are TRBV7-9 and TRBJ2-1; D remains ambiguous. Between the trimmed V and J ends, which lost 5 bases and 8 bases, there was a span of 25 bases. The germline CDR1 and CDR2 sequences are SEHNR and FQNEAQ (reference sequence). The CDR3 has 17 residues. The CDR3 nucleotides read TGTGCCAGCAGCCTCCACCTTTGGGGATTGGGGTTTGATGAGCAGTTCTTC. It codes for CASSLHLWGLGFDEQFF.

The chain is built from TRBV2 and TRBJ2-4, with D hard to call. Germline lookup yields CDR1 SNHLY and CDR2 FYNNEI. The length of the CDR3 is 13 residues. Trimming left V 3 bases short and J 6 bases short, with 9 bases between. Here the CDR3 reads CASSEPGLNIQYF. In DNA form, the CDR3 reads TGTGCCAGCAGTGAGCCCGGCCTAAACATTCAGTACTTC.

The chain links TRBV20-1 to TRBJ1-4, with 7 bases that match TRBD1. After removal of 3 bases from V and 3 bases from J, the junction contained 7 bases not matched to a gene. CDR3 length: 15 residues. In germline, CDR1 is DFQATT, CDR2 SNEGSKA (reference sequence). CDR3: CSASVTGTANEKLFF. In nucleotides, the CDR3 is TGCAGTGCTAGTGTGACCGGGACAGCTAATGAAAAACTGTTTTTT.

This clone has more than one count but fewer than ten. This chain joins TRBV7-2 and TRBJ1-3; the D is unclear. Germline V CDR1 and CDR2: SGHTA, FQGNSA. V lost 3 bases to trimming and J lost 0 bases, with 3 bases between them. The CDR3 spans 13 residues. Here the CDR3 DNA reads TGTGCCAGCAGCTTCAACTCTGGAAACACCATATATTTT. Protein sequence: CASSFNSGNTIYF. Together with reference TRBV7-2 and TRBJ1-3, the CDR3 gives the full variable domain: GAGVSQSPSNKVTEKGKDVELRCDPISGHTALYWYRQSLGQGLEFLIYFQGNSAPDKSGLPSDRFSAERTGGSVSTLTIQRTQQEDSAVYLCASSFNSGNTIYFGEGSWLTVV.

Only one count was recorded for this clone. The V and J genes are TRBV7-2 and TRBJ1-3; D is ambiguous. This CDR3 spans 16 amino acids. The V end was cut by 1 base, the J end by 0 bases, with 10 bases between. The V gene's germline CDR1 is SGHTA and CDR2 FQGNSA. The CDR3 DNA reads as TGTGCCAGCAGCTTAGGGACGGCCTACTCTGGAAACACCATATATTTT. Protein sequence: CASSLGTAYSGNTIYF.

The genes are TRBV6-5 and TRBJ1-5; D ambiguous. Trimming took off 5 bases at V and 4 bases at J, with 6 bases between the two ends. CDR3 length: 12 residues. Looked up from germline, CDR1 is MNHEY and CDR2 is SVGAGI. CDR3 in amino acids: CASSRANQPQHF. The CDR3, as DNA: TGTGCCAGCAGTCGAGCAAATCAGCCCCAGCATTTT.

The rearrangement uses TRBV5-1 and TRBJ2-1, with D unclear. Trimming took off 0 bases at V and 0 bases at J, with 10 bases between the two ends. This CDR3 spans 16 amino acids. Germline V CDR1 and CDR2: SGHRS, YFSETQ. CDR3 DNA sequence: TGCGCCAGCAGCTTGGGATGGCGTAGCTCCTACAATGAGCAGTTCTTC. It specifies CASSLGWRSSYNEQFF. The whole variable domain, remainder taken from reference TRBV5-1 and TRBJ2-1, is KAGVTQTPRYLIKTRGQQVTLSCSPISGHRSVSWYQQTPGQGLQFLFEYFSETQRNKGNFPGRFSGRQFSNSRSEMNVSTLELGDSALYLCASSLGWRSSYNEQFFGPGTRLTVL.

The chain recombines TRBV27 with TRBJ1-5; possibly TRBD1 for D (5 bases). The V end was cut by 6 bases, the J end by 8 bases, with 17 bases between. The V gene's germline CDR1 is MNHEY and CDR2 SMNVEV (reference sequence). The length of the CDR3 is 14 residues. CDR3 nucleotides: TGTGCCAGCAGCTCGGAGGGGTTTGTAGAGCCCCAGCATTTT. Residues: CASSSEGFVEPQHF.

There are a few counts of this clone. The CDR3 coding sequence is TGTGCCAGCAGCCAGGGACTAGCCTCGAACACCGGGGAGCTGTTTTTT. It yields the protein CASSQGLASNTGELFF. The gene calls are TRBV3-1 (or the pseudogene TRBV3-2) and TRBJ2-2; 9 bases agree with TRBD2. The ends lost 3 bases at V and 0 bases at J; junction bases unmatched: 2. The CDR3 is 16 amino acids. Germline V gives CDR1 LGHDT, CDR2 YNNKEL (reference sequence).

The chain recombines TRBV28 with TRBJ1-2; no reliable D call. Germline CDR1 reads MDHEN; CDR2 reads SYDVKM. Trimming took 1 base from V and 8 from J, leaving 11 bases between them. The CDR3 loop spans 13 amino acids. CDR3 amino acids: CASSLSISSGYTF. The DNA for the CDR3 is TGTGCCAGCAGTTTATCTATCTCAAGCGGCTACACCTTC.

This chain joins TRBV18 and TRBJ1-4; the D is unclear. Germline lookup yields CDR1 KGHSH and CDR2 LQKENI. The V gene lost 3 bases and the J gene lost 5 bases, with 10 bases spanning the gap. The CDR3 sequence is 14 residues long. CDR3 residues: CASSPGWENEKLFF. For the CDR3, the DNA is TGTGCCAGCTCACCGGGTTGGGAAAATGAAAAACTGTTTTTT.

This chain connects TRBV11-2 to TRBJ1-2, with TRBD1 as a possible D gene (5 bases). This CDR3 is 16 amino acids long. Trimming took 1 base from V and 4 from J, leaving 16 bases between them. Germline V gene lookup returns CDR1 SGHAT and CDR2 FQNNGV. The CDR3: CASSLGPTTELYGYTF. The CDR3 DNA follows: TGTGCCAGCAGCTTAGGGCCCACGACAGAACTCTATGGCTACACCTTC.

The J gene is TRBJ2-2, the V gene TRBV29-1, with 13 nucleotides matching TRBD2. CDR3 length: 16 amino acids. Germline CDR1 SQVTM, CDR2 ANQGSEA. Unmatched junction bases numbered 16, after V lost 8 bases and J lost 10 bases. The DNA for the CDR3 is TGCAGCCCGCGTTGGCCTACTAGCGGGAGGGCTGAGGAGCTGTTTTTT. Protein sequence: CSPRWPTSGRAEELFF.

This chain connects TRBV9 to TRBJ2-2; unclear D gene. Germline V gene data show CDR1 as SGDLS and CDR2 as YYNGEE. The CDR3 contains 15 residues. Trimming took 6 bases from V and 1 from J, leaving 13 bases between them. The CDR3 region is CASTGRAWNTGELFF. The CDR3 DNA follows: TGTGCCAGCACCGGAAGGGCCTGGAACACCGGGGAGCTGTTTTTT.

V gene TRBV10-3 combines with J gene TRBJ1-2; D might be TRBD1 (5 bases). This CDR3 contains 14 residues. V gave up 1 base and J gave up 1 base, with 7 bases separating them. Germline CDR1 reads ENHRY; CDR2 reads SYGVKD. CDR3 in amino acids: CAISELTVNYGYTF. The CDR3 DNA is TGTGCCATCAGTGAGTTGACAGTTAACTATGGCTACACCTTC.

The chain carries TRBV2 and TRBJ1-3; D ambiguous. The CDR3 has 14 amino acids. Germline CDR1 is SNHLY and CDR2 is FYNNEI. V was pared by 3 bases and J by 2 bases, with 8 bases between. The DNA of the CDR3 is TGTGCCAGCAGTGAGCCGACACCTGGAAACACCATATATTTT. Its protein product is CASSEPTPGNTIYF. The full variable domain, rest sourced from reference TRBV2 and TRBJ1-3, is EPEVTQTPSHQVTQMGQEVILRCVPISNHLYFYWYRQILGQKVEFLVSFYNNEISEKSEIFDDQFSVERPDGSNFTLKIRSTKLEDSAMYFCASSEPTPGNTIYFGEGSWLTVV.